The next 20 T cell receptor beta chains were all read from a single sample in a study of Graves' ophthalmopathy and Graves' hyperthyroidism. Amplifying from RNA transcripts, the study obtained TCR beta CDR3 regions. First-round RT-PCR with HTBI primers preceded a second-round multiplex PCR. TCRdb reanalysed the multiplex PCR reads using MiXCR and keeps one entry per CDR3 protein. The table shows about 700,000 distinct CDR3 sequences, with 35% to 50% occurring only once. The source material was peripheral blood. The origin of the receptors is an adult man with Graves' ophthalmopathy.

At least ten counts were recorded for this clonotype. The chain employs TRBV9 and TRBJ2-2; D not resolved. Trimming removed 2 bases from V and 0 bases from J, with 8 bases in between. Looked up from germline, CDR1 is SGDLS and CDR2 is YYNGEE. The CDR3 extends over 15 amino acids. Here the CDR3 DNA reads TGTGCCAGCAGCGTTGTGGGCGCGAACACCGGGGAGCTGTTTTTT. As protein: CASSVVGANTGELFF.

This clonotype was seen a single time. The junction differs from germline at one of its ends, possibly a read error. The CDR3 sequence: CASSRGIGSYSYEQCF. CDR3 bases: TGCGCCAGCAGCCGCGGGATCGGGAGCTATAGCTACGAGCAGTGCTTC. The rearrangement uses TRBV4-1 and TRBJ2-7; TRBD2 might be the D (6 bases). The CDR3 contains 16 residues. Germline CDR1 reads MGHRA; CDR2 reads YSYEKL.

This clonotype was observed at least ten times. The chain recombines TRBV6-2 or TRBV6-3 with TRBJ1-2; tentative D call: TRBD1 (6 bases). Germline-derived CDR1 and CDR2 are MNHEY and SVGEGT. This CDR3 is built from 15 residues. Trimming left V 0 bases short and J 7 bases short, with 15 bases between. CDR3 DNA sequence: TGTGCCAGCAGTTACTCGGGACATACAGCGTCTGGCTACACCTTC. This sequence encodes CASSYSGHTASGYTF.

There are a few counts of this clonotype. The rearrangement links TRBV5-1 to TRBJ2-2; D is unresolved. V lost 1 base and J 2 bases, leaving 12 bases between the germline ends. The CDR3 contains 16 residues. Germline V CDR1 and CDR2: SGHRS, YFSETQ. CDR3 amino acids: CASSLSTQANTGELFF. The CDR3 coding sequence is TGCGCCAGCAGCTTGAGTACCCAGGCTAACACCGGGGAGCTGTTTTTT.

This clonotype was seen only a few times. V usage is TRBV6-5 and J usage is TRBJ2-5; D not resolved. The CDR3 is made up of 15 amino acids. V lost 4 bases and J lost 4, with 16 bases in between. The V gene's germline CDR1 is MNHEY and CDR2 SVGAGI. The CDR3 DNA reads as TGTGCCAGCAGTTCACTCGTCTCCTTGGGAGAGACCCAGTACTTC. The encoded protein is CASSSLVSLGETQYF.

This clonotype has a count of ten or more. The DNA of the CDR3 is TGCAGTGCTAGAGATGGAGGCGGGGGCAGTGTTAATGAAGCTTTCTTT. Protein product: CSARDGGGGSVNEAFF. This sequence joins TRBV20-1 and TRBJ1-1, with D perhaps TRBD1 (6 bases). The ends were cut back, 0 bases at V and 7 bases at J, with 21 bases in the middle. CDR3 size: 16 residues. The germline V gene has CDR1 DFQATT and CDR2 SNEGSKA (reference sequence).

Points on this clonotype: Possible read error: a much larger clone is one base away. The V and J genes are TRBV20-1 and TRBJ2-1, with TRBD2 identical over 10 bases. CDR1 and CDR2 from the germline V gene are DFQATT and SNEGSKA (reference sequence). The CDR3 is made up of 11 amino acids. Trimming removed 6 bases from V and 15 bases from J; junction bases left unmatched: 8. The CDR3 region is CSAKPGLAMFF. The CDR3 DNA sequence: TGCAGTGCCAAACCGGGACTAGCGATGTTCTTC.

This clonotype has more than one count but fewer than ten. The chain joins TRBV6-2 or TRBV6-3 to TRBJ1-2; D unresolved. The CDR3 is 12 amino acids. Germline CDR1 is MNHEY and CDR2 is SVGEGT. Trimming stripped 6 bases from V and 5 bases from J, with 10 bases between. The CDR3 is CASRRGIYGYTF. DNA of the CDR3: TGTGCCAGCAGGCGGGGTATATATGGCTACACCTTC.

CDR3 protein: CASSLNPGQGEDSPLHF. In nucleotides, the CDR3 is TGTGCCAGCAGCTTGAACCCCGGACAGGGGGAGGATTCACCCCTCCACTTT. This chain uses TRBV7-9 with TRBJ1-6; 10 nucleotides match TRBD1. The CDR3 is 17 residues long. The V segment lost 3 bases and the J segment 8 bases; nucleotides outside the gene matches: 10. Germline CDR1 is SEHNR and CDR2 is FQNEAQ (reference sequence). The variable domain in full, with the rest retrieved from reference TRBV7-9 and TRBJ1-6, is DTGVSQNPRHKITKRGQNVTFRCDPISEHNRLYWYRQTLGQGPEFLTYFQNEAQLEKSRLLSDRFSAERPKGSFSTLEIQRTEQGDSAMYLCASSLNPGQGEDSPLHFGNGTRLTVT.

This rearrangement joins TRBV4-1 to TRBJ1-5, with D perhaps matching TRBD1 (5 bases). The V end was cut by 0 bases, the J end by 10 bases, with 16 bases between. This CDR3 region has 15 residues. Germline V CDR1 and CDR2: MGHRA, YSYEKL. In nucleotides, the CDR3 is TGCGCCAGCAGCCAAGAGTGGACGGCCCGGGACCCCCAGCATTTT. Encoded protein: CASSQEWTARDPQHF.

The CDR3 loop is CASSPVGGQPQYF. The CDR3 bases are TGTGCCAGCAGCCCAGTCGGGGGTCAGCCCCAGTACTTC. This chain joins TRBV7-9 and TRBJ2-5; the D gene is possibly TRBD2 (6 bases). The CDR3 sequence is 13 residues long. V was trimmed by 5 bases and J by 9 bases, leaving 16 bases between them. Germline V gene sequence: CDR1 SEHNR, CDR2 FQNEAQ (reference sequence).

This clonotype was seen a few times. The genes are TRBV12-3 or TRBV12-4 and TRBJ1-2; D may be TRBD1 (5 bases). The V and J ends lost 5 bases and 1 base respectively, with 11 bases between them. This CDR3 has 14 residues. The CDR3 region is CASSHPGVNYGYTF. The CDR3 DNA sequence: TGTGCCAGCAGTCACCCGGGGGTTAACTATGGCTACACCTTC.

V is TRBV5-1 and J is TRBJ2-7; possible D gene TRBD1, 5 bases. This CDR3 is built from 13 residues. Germline CDR1 SGHRS, CDR2 YFSETQ. V was shortened by 4 bases and J by 7 bases, with 15 bases between the two germline ends. For the CDR3, the DNA is TGCGCCAGCAGCAAGGCGGTGGGGCAAGAGCAGTACTTC. Its translation is CASSKAVGQEQYF.

As concerns this clonotype: A much larger clonotype is one base distant, so this may be a read error. The V call is TRBV7-8, the J call TRBJ2-5; TRBD2 is a possible D gene (5 bases). The V end was cut by 2 bases, the J end by 7 bases, with 11 bases between. The length of the CDR3 is 13 residues. Germline lookup yields CDR1 SGHVS and CDR2 FQNEAQ. CDR3: CASSLNPGWTQYF. The CDR3 DNA sequence: TGTGCCAGCAGCTTAAATCCGGGGTGGACCCAGTACTTC.

A remark on this clonotype: A junction end diverges from the germline sequence, so it may reflect a read error. The CDR3 loop reads CANSQPWAGGPYEQYF. The CDR3 nucleotides read TGTGCCAACAGCCAACCCTGGGCGGGAGGGCCCTACGAGCAGTACTTC. The gene calls are TRBV13 and TRBJ2-7; 9 nucleotides agree with TRBD2. In germline, CDR1 is PRHDT, CDR2 FYEKMQ (reference sequence). This CDR3 is 16 amino acids long.

This clonotype has at least ten counts. This chain uses TRBV29-1 with TRBJ1-1, with 7 nucleotides matching TRBD1. Looked up from germline, CDR1 is SQVTM and CDR2 is ANQGSEA. V shed 6 bases, J shed 5 bases, and the junction held 6 bases outside the gene matches. The CDR3 contains 12 residues. CDR3 coding DNA: TGCAGCGTGGGACAGCCCGGGACTGAAGCTTTCTTT. The encoded protein is CSVGQPGTEAFF.

V usage is TRBV2 and J usage is TRBJ2-3; D not resolved. V gave up 6 bases and J gave up 4 bases, with 14 bases separating them. The germline V gene has CDR1 SNHLY and CDR2 FYNNEI. This CDR3 contains 14 residues. The CDR3 nucleotides read TGTGCCAGCAGGAGGTCCGGGCCGGCAGATACGCAGTATTTT. Amino acid sequence: CASRRSGPADTQYF.

This clonotype was seen many times. The CDR3 region is CASSWAGLNSPLHF. The CDR3 DNA sequence: TGTGCCAGCAGCTGGGCAGGTCTTAATTCACCCCTCCACTTT. The rearrangement joins TRBV7-9 to TRBJ1-6; no clear D gene. This CDR3 contains 14 residues. In germline, CDR1 is SEHNR, CDR2 FQNEAQ (reference sequence). V shed 4 bases and J shed 6 bases, with 10 bases lying between them. The full variable domain, completed using reference TRBV7-9 and TRBJ1-6, is DTGVSQNPRHKITKRGQNVTFRCDPISEHNRLYWYRQTLGQGPEFLTYFQNEAQLEKSRLLSDRFSAERPKGSFSTLEIQRTEQGDSAMYLCASSWAGLNSPLHFGNGTRLTVT.

A note on this clonotype: No DNA is shown, since the ends of the CDR3 on it are uncertain; the CDR3 is the one TCRdb lists. CDR3: CASIYLCSSRVPNYGYTF. The chain recombines TRBV25-1 with TRBJ1-2; TRBD1 reflects the table's D call only, with no check against the DNA. The length of the CDR3 is 18 amino acids, counting both ends. The V gene's germline CDR1 is MGHDK and CDR2 SYGVNS.

The V and J genes are TRBV7-6 and TRBJ2-7; TRBD1 matches 9 bases. V dropped 3 bases and J dropped 4; count of bases not matched to a gene: 7. Germline V lookup: CDR1 SGHVS, CDR2 FNYEAQ. CDR3 length: 15 residues. This CDR3 is CASSFVGTGSYEQYF. For the CDR3, the DNA is TGTGCCAGCAGCTTTGTAGGGACAGGGAGTTACGAGCAGTACTTC.